The 5 T cell receptor beta chains reported below all come from one sample, sequenced in a study of T cells after yellow fever vaccination. Using its own MiXCR run on the 5' RACE reads, TCRdb lists one record per CDR3 protein. This sample yields about 210,000 distinct CDR3 sequences, of which roughly 6.2% are seen a single time; 1.1% belongs to the top ten. The sample consisted of CD4+ T cells sorted from PBMCs, taken on the day of the yellow fever booster vaccination. These receptors all come from a man in his thirties or forties who received the YFV17D yellow fever vaccine.

This clonotype was recorded a few times. V and J are TRBV20-1 and TRBJ1-3; 7 nucleotides agree with TRBD1. The CDR3 runs to 14 residues. With 3 bases clipped from V and 4 bases from J, the junction kept 6 bases outside the gene matches. Germline values: CDR1 DFQATT, CDR2 SNEGSKA (reference sequence). CDR3 residues: CSASSAGGGNTIYF. CDR3 coding DNA: TGCAGTGCTAGCTCGGCAGGGGGAGGAAACACCATATATTTT.

The chain combines TRBV20-1 with TRBJ2-7; TRBD2 matches 8 bases. Germline CDR1 reads DFQATT; CDR2 reads SNEGSKA (reference sequence). This CDR3 has 16 residues. Trimming took 0 bases from V and 4 from J; bases not matched to a gene: 11. This CDR3 is CSARDSVGAGVYEQYF. The CDR3 DNA reads as TGCAGTGCTAGAGATTCCGTCGGAGCGGGAGTGTACGAGCAGTACTTC.

V and J are TRBV7-9 and TRBJ1-1, with TRBD1 matching 8 bases. This CDR3 region has 14 residues. CDR1 is SEHNR and CDR2 is FQNEAQ in the germline V gene (reference sequence). V lost 6 bases, J lost 7 bases, and 10 bases stayed unmatched. The CDR3, as DNA: TGTGCCAGCAGTTTTGGACAGGGTCGTGATGAAGCTTTCTTT. Translated: CASSFGQGRDEAFF.

The chain links TRBV6-1 to TRBJ2-7; no firm D call. V was cut by 6 bases and J by 0 bases, with 18 bases left in between. This CDR3 contains 16 residues. The germline gives CDR1 MNHNS, CDR2 SASEGT. The CDR3 is CASSDTGGPSSYEQYF. CDR3 bases: TGTGCCAGCAGCGATACCGGCGGACCAAGCTCCTACGAGCAGTACTTC.

The sample holds many counts of this clonotype. This chain connects TRBV7-3 to TRBJ1-1; TRBD1 is a possible D gene (6 bases). CDR1 SGHTA and CDR2 FQGTGA come from the germline V gene. The CDR3 loop spans 13 amino acids. Trimming removed 1 base at V and 7 bases at J, with 10 bases between. The CDR3 DNA follows: TGTGCCAGCAGCTTAAAGGGGGGCAGTGAAGCTTTCTTT. Translation gives CASSLKGGSEAFF. The variable domain in full, completed from reference TRBV7-3 and TRBJ1-1, reads GAGVSQTPSNKVTEKGKYVELRCDPISGHTALYWYRQSLGQGPEFLIYFQGTGAADDSGLPNDRFFAVRPEGSVSTLKIQRTERGDSAVYLCASSLKGGSEAFFGQGTRLTVV.